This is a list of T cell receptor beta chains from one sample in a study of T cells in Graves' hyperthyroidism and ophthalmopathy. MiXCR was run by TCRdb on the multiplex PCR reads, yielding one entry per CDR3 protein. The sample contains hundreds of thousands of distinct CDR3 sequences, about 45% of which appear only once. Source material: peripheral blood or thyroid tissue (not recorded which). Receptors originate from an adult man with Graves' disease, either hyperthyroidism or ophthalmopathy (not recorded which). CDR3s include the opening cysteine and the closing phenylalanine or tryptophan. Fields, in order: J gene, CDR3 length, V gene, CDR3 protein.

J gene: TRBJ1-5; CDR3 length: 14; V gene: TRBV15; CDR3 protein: CATSKGQGYQPQHF
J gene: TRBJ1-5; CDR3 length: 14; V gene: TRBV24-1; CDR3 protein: CATSDKGRNQPQHF
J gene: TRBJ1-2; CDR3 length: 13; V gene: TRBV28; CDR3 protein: CASRPSSDYGYTF
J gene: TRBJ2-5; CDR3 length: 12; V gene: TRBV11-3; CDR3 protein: CASSFQGETQYF
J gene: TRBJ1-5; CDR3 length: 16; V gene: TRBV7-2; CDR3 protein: CASNYRGLYRNQPQHF
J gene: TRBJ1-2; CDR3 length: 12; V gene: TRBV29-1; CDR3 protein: CSATTANYGYTF
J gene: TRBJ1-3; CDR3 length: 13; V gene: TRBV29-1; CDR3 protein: CSVGTRSGNTIYF
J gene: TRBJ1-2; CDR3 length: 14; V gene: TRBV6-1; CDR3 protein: CASSGERAVYGYTF
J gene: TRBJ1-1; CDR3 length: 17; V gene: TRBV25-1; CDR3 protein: CASSEYWTGGYGTEAFF
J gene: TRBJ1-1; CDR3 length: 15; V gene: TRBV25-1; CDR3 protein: CASSEPGGTLTEAFF
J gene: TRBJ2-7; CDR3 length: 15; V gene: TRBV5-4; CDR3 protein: CASSGPAGGGYEQYF
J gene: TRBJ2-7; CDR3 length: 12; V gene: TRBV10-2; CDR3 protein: CASREEAGGGNF
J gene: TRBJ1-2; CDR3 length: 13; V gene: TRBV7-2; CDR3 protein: CASSADRERGYTF
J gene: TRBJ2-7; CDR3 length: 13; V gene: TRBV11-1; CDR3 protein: CASSHSGDEEQYF
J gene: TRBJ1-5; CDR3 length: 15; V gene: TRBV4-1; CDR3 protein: CASSQDLGANQPQHF
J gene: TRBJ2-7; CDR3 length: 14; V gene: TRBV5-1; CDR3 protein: CASSAFMRNYEQYF
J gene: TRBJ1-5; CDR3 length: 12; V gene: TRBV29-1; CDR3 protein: CSPEGDNQPQHF
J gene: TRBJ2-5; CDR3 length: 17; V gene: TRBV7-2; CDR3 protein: CASSLERAGVYQETQYF
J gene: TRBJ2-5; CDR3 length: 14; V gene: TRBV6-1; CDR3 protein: CASRLSQGEETQYF
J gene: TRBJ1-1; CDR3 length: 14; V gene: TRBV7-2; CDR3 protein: CASSKTAASTEAFF
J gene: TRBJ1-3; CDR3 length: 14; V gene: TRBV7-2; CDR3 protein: CASSLGGFGSTIYF
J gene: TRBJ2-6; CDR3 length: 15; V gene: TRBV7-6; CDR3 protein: CASSPEPTGANVLTF
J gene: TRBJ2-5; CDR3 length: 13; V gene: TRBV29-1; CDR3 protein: CSVEGQIEETQYF
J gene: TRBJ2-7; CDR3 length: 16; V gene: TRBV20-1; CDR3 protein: CSARDLGASGGYEQYF
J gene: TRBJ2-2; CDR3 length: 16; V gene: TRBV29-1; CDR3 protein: CSVESTLTENTGELFF
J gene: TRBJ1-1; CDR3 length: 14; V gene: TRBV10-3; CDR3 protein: CASTQDSLRDEAFF
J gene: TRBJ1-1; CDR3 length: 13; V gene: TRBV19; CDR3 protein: CASRRVQNTEAFF
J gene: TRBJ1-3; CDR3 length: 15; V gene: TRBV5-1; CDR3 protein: CASSLRTGQLNTIYF
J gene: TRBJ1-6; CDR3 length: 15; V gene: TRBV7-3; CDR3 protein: CASSFGQGNGSPLHF
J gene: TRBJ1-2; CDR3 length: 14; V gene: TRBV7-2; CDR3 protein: CASSLDQDIYGYTF
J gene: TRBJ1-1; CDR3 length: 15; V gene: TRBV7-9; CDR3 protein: CASSSLQGYEGAAFF
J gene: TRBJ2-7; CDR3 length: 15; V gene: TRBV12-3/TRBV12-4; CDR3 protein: CASSFGTSGTHEQYF
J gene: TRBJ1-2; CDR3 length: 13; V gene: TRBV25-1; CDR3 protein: CASSERGANGYTF
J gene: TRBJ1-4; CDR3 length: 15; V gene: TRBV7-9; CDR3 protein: CASRPKGGGMEKLFF
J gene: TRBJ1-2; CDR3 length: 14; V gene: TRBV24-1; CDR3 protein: CATSERTGSYDYTF
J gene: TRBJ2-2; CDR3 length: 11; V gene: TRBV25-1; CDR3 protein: CASSEIGELFF
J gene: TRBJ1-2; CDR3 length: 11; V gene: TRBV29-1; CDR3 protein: CSVERTPGYTF
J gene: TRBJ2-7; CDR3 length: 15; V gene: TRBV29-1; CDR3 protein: CSVAGGDYHPYEQYF
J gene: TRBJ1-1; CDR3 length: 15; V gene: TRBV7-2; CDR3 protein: CASSLGHRGLTEAFF
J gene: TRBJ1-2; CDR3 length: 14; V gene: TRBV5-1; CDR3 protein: CASSARGLDYGYTF
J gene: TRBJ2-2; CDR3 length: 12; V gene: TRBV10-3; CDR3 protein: CAAGANTGELFF
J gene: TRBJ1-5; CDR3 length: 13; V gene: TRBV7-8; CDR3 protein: CASRRIPGGPQHF
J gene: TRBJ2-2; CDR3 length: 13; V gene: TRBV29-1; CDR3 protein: CSVETSATGELFF
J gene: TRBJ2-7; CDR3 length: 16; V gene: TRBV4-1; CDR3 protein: CASSQEAGGPSYEQYF
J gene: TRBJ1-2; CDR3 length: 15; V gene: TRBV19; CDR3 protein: CASSPGTGGDYGYTF
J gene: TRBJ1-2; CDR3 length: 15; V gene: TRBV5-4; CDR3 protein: CASSRDKAYNYGYTF
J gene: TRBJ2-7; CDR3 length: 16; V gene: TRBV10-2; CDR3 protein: CASSDRLAGGPYEQYF
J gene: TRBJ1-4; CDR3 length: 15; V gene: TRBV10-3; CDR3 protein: CAISESSAGNEKLFF
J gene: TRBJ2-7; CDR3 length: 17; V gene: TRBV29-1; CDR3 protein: CSVEGEFGRAETYEQYF
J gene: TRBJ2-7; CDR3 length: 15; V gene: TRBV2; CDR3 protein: CASSHSPEWTYEQYF
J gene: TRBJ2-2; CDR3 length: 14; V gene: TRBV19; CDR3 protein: CASNGQGYTGELFF
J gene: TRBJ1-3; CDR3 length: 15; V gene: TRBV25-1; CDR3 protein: CASSPTGTIGNTIYF
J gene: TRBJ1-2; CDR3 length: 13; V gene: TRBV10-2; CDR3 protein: CASGGDRVVGYTF
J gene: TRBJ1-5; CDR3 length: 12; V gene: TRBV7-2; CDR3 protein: CASSLGSGAQHF
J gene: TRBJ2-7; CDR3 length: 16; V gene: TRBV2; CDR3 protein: CASRAIPGLAAYEQYF